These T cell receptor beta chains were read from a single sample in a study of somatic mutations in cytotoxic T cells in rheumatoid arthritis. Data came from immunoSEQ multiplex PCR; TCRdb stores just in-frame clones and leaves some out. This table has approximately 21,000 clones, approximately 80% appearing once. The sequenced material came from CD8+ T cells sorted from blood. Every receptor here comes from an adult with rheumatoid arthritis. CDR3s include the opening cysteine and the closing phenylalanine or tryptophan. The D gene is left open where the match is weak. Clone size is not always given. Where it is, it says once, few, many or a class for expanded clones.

cdr3_nt: TGTGCCAGCAGCCAAATAATAGGGGAGAATGCTGGAAACACCATATATTTT; cdr3_aa: CASSQIIGENAGNTIYF; d_call: NA; clone_size: NA; j_call: TRBJ1-3; v_call: TRBV4-2
cdr3_nt: TGTGCCAGTAGTCCACGTAGGGGAGTCGGGGACACTGAAGCTTTCTTT; cdr3_aa: CASSPRRGVGDTEAFF; d_call: NA; clone_size: NA; j_call: TRBJ1-1; v_call: TRBV19
cdr3_nt: TGTGCCAGCAGTGAGGCGGACGGCAATTCACCCCTCCACTTT; cdr3_aa: CASSEADGNSPLHF; d_call: NA; clone_size: NA; j_call: TRBJ1-6; v_call: TRBV6-4
cdr3_nt: TGTGCCAGCAGACCTCAGGGGTATAATTCACCCCTCCACTTT; cdr3_aa: CASRPQGYNSPLHF; d_call: NA; clone_size: NA; j_call: TRBJ1-6; v_call: TRBV6-1
cdr3_nt: TGCGCCAGCAGCCAAGAGGAGCGAGAGACCCAGTACTTC; cdr3_aa: CASSQEERETQYF; d_call: NA; clone_size: once; j_call: TRBJ2-5; v_call: TRBV4-1
cdr3_nt: TGTGCCAGCAGCCCCAGGACAGGGGGCATTTACGAGCAGTACTTC; cdr3_aa: CASSPRTGGIYEQYF; d_call: TRBD1; clone_size: NA; j_call: TRBJ2-7; v_call: TRBV7-9
cdr3_nt: TGTGCCAGCAGTGGGGGGTACGAGCAGTACTTC; cdr3_aa: CASSGGYEQYF; d_call: NA; clone_size: NA; j_call: TRBJ2-7; v_call: TRBV25-1
cdr3_nt: TGTGCCAGCAGCTTGAGCGGGGGGGCGGTCGAGCAGTACTTC; cdr3_aa: CASSLSGGAVEQYF; d_call: TRBD2; clone_size: NA; j_call: TRBJ2-7; v_call: TRBV5-6
cdr3_nt: TGCGCCAGCAGCCGGACAGCCGTTAACTATGGCTACACCTTC; cdr3_aa: CASSRTAVNYGYTF; d_call: NA; clone_size: NA; j_call: TRBJ1-2; v_call: TRBV5-1
cdr3_nt: TGCGCCAGCAGCCAAGATTGGGTGGGAGGCACTGAAGCTTTCTTT; cdr3_aa: CASSQDWVGGTEAFF; d_call: NA; clone_size: few; j_call: TRBJ1-1; v_call: TRBV4-3
cdr3_nt: TGCGCCAGCAGTGACAGCTTCAGCCACGAGCAGTACTTC; cdr3_aa: CASSDSFSHEQYF; d_call: NA; clone_size: once; j_call: TRBJ2-7; v_call: TRBV10-1
cdr3_nt: TGTGCCATCAGTGACCTCGAGGGGGGAGATACGCAGTATTTT; cdr3_aa: CAISDLEGGDTQYF; d_call: NA; clone_size: once; j_call: TRBJ2-3; v_call: TRBV10-3
cdr3_nt: TGCGCCAGCAGCCAAGAATTTCTAGGGGAAGCTTACGAGCAGTACTTC; cdr3_aa: CASSQEFLGEAYEQYF; d_call: NA; clone_size: NA; j_call: TRBJ2-7; v_call: TRBV4-1
cdr3_nt: TGTGCCAGCAGCTCCCCGGGACACCGCGAGCAGTACTTC; cdr3_aa: CASSSPGHREQYF; d_call: NA; clone_size: NA; j_call: TRBJ2-7; v_call: TRBV7-2
cdr3_nt: TGCGCCAGTAGCTCACGGACAGGGGGCGATGGGCCCCTCCACTTT; cdr3_aa: CASSSRTGGDGPLHF; d_call: TRBD1; clone_size: NA; j_call: TRBJ1-6; v_call: TRBV19
cdr3_nt: TGTGCCAGCAGCTCAAATCAGCCCCAGCATTTT; cdr3_aa: CASSSNQPQHF; d_call: NA; clone_size: NA; j_call: TRBJ1-5; v_call: TRBV5-7
cdr3_nt: TGTGCCTTGGGGACAGGGGATGCCTACGAGCAGTACTTC; cdr3_aa: CALGTGDAYEQYF; d_call: TRBD1; clone_size: once; j_call: TRBJ2-7; v_call: TRBV6-1
cdr3_nt: TGTGCCAGCAGGACCTCGAGAGTAACTGATGGCTACACCTTC; cdr3_aa: CASRTSRVTDGYTF; d_call: NA; clone_size: few; j_call: TRBJ1-2; v_call: TRBV6-5
cdr3_nt: TGTGCCAGCAGCTCACCCGGGCAGATCAACTATGGCTACACCTTC; cdr3_aa: CASSSPGQINYGYTF; d_call: NA; clone_size: few; j_call: TRBJ1-2; v_call: TRBV7-9
cdr3_nt: TGTGCCAGCAGCCCGACTGTGGGACCACCCCTCCACTTT; cdr3_aa: CASSPTVGPPLHF; d_call: NA; clone_size: few; j_call: TRBJ1-6; v_call: TRBV27
cdr3_nt: TGTGCCAGCAGCCCCCCCCCGACTTTAGATGATACGCAGTATTTT; cdr3_aa: CASSPPPTLDDTQYF; d_call: NA; clone_size: NA; j_call: TRBJ2-3; v_call: TRBV7-9
cdr3_nt: TGTGCCAGTAGCCAAGTCGGAGCGGGGGATAGGGAGCAGTTCTTC; cdr3_aa: CASSQVGAGDREQFF; d_call: TRBD2; clone_size: NA; j_call: TRBJ2-1; v_call: TRBV19
cdr3_nt: TGTGCCAGCAGCTCACTAGCGGCTGACACAGATACGCAGTATTTT; cdr3_aa: CASSSLAADTDTQYF; d_call: TRBD2; clone_size: NA; j_call: TRBJ2-3; v_call: TRBV6-4
cdr3_nt: TGTGCCACCAGCAACGACAGGGGGCTGGCGGGGACCGGGGAGCTGTTTTTT; cdr3_aa: CATSNDRGLAGTGELFF; d_call: TRBD1; clone_size: NA; j_call: TRBJ2-2; v_call: TRBV15
cdr3_nt: TGTGCCAGCGGCCCTCTACGAGGGCCCCAGCATTTT; cdr3_aa: CASGPLRGPQHF; d_call: NA; clone_size: once; j_call: TRBJ1-5; v_call: TRBV27
cdr3_nt: TGCGCCAGCAGCTTGAAGGGGGAGGTCACCGGGGAGCTGTTTTTT; cdr3_aa: CASSLKGEVTGELFF; d_call: NA; clone_size: NA; j_call: TRBJ2-2; v_call: TRBV5-1
cdr3_nt: TGTGCCAGCAGCTTGGCCCGGGTTCTATATGGCTACACCTTC; cdr3_aa: CASSLARVLYGYTF; d_call: NA; clone_size: NA; j_call: TRBJ1-2; v_call: TRBV5-6
cdr3_nt: TGTGCCAGCAGAACGGGGACAGGGCATTACGACGAGCAGTACTTC; cdr3_aa: CASRTGTGHYDEQYF; d_call: TRBD1; clone_size: NA; j_call: TRBJ2-7; v_call: TRBV7-8
cdr3_nt: TGTGCCAGCAGCTTAGTAGTAGGCCCCAATGAGCAGTTCTTC; cdr3_aa: CASSLVVGPNEQFF; d_call: NA; clone_size: NA; j_call: TRBJ2-1; v_call: TRBV11-2
cdr3_nt: TGTGCCAGCAGCCACGGGACTAGCGGGGAGAATGAGCAGTTCTTC; cdr3_aa: CASSHGTSGENEQFF; d_call: TRBD2; clone_size: NA; j_call: TRBJ2-1; v_call: TRBV7-9
cdr3_nt: TGCGCCAGCAGGCACAGGGAGGAGACCCAGTACTTC; cdr3_aa: CASRHREETQYF; d_call: NA; clone_size: NA; j_call: TRBJ2-5; v_call: TRBV5-1
cdr3_nt: TGTGCCAGTAGTATTACAGGGTATAGTAATTCACCCCTCCACTTT; cdr3_aa: CASSITGYSNSPLHF; d_call: NA; clone_size: NA; j_call: TRBJ1-6; v_call: TRBV19
cdr3_nt: TGTGCCAGCAGTGAAGTGCGTCGGGCCTTGAACACTGAAGCTTTCTTT; cdr3_aa: CASSEVRRALNTEAFF; d_call: NA; clone_size: NA; j_call: TRBJ1-1; v_call: TRBV6-1